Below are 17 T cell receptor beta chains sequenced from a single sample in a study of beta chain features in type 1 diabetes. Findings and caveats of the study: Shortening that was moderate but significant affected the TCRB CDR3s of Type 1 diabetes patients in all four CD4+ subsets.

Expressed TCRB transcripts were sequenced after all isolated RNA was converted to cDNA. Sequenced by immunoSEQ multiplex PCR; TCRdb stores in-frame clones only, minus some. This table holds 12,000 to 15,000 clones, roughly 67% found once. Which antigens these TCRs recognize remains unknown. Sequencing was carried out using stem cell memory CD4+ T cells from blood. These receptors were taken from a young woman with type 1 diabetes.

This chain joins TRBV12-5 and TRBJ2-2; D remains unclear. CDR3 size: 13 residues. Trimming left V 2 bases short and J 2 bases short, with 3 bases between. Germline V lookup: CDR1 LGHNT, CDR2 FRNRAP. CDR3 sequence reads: CASGLLNTGELFF. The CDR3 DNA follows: TGTGCTAGTGGTTTGCTTAACACCGGGGAGCTGTTTTTT.

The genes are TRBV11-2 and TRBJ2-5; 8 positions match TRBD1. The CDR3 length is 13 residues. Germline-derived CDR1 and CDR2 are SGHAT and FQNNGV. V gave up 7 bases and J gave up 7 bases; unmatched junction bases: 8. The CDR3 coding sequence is TGTGCCAGCAACGGGGACAGGTGGGGGACCCAGTACTTC. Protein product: CASNGDRWGTQYF. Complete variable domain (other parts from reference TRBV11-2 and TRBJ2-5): EAGVAQSPRYKIIEKRQSVAFWCNPISGHATLYWYQQILGQGPKLLIQFQNNGVVDDSQLPKDRFSAERLKGVDSTLKIQPAKLEDSAVYLCASNGDRWGTQYFGPGTRLLVL.

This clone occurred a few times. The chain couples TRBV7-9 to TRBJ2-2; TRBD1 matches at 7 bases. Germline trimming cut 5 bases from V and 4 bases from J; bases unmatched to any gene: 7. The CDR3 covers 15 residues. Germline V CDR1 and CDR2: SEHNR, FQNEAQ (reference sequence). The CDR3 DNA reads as TGTGCCAGCAGCCTCCGACAGGGTGGCACCGGGGAGCTGTTTTTT. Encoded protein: CASSLRQGGTGELFF.

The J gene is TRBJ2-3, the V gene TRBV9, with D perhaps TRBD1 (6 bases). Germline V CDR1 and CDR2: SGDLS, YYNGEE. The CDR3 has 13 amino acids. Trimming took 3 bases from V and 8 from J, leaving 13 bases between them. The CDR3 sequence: CASSATGQSTQYF. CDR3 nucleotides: TGTGCCAGCAGCGCAACGGGACAATCTACGCAGTATTTT.

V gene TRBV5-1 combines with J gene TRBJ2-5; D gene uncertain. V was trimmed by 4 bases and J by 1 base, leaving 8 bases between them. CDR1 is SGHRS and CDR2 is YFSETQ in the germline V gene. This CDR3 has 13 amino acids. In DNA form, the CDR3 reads TGCGCCAGCAGCCTCGACTCCCAAGAGACCCAGTACTTC. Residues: CASSLDSQETQYF. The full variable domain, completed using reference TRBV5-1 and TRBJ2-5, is KAGVTQTPRYLIKTRGQQVTLSCSPISGHRSVSWYQQTPGQGLQFLFEYFSETQRNKGNFPGRFSGRQFSNSRSEMNVSTLELGDSALYLCASSLDSQETQYFGPGTRLLVL.

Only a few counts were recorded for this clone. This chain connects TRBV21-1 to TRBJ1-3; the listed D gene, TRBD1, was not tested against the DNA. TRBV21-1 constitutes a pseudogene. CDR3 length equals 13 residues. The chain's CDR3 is CASSPGDSSTIYF. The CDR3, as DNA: TGTGCCAGCAGCCCGGGGGACAGTAGCACCATATATTTT.

The CDR3 loop reads CAISESQGGSPLHF. The CDR3 region has the DNA TGTGCCATCAGTGAGTCCCAGGGTGGCTCACCCCTCCACTTT. The chain couples TRBV10-3 to TRBJ1-6; the D gene is possibly TRBD1 (5 bases). The CDR3 covers 14 residues. In germline, CDR1 is ENHRY, CDR2 SYGVKD. V was trimmed by 0 bases and J by 10 bases, leaving 10 bases between them.

CDR3 loop: CAWSVSGSSTYNEQFF. In nucleotides, the CDR3 is TGTGCCTGGAGTGTATCTGGTAGCTCTACCTACAATGAGCAGTTCTTC. The chain is built from TRBV30 and TRBJ2-1; D is uncertain. CDR1 is GTSNPN and CDR2 is SVGIG in the germline V gene (reference sequence). The CDR3 sequence is 16 residues long. Trimming left V 0 bases short and J 2 bases short, with 14 bases between.

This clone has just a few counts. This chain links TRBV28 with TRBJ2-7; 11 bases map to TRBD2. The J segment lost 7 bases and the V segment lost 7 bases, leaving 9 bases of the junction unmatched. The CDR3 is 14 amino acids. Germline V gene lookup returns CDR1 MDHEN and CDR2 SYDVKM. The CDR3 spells CASKIAGGPREQYF. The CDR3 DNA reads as TGTGCCAGCAAAATAGCGGGAGGGCCAAGGGAGCAGTACTTC. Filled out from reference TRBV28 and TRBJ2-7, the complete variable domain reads DVKVTQSSRYLVKRTGEKVFLECVQDMDHENMFWYRQDPGLGLRLIYFSYDVKMKEKGDIPEGYSVSREKKERFSLILESASTNQTSMYLCASKIAGGPREQYFGPGTRLTVT.

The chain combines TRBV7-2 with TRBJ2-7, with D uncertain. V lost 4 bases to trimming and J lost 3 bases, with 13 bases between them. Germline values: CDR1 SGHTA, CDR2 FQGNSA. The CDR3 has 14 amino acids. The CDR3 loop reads CASSSAGVRYEQYF. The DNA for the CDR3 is TGTGCCAGCAGCTCCGCCGGAGTCCGCTACGAGCAGTACTTC.

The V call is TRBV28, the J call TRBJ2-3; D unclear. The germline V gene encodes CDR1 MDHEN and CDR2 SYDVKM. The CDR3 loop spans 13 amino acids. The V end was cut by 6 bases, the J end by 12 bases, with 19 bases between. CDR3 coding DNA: TGTGCCAGCAGCCGCCGCGAACACAACAGTCAGTATTTT. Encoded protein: CASSRREHNSQYF.

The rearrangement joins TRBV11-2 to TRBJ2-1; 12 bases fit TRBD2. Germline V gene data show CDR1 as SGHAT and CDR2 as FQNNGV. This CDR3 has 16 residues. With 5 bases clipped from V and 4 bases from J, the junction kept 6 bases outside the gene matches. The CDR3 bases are TGTGCCAGCAGCATACCGGGACTAGCGGGTTACAATGAGCAGTTCTTC. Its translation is CASSIPGLAGYNEQFF.

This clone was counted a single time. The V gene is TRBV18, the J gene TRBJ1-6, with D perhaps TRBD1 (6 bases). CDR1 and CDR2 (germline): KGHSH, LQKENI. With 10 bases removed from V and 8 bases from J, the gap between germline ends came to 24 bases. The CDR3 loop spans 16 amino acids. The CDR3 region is CAKTDTGISFDSPLHF. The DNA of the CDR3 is TGTGCCAAGACGGACACAGGGATTTCCTTTGATTCACCCCTCCACTTT. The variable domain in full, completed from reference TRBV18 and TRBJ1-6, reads NAGVMQNPRHLVRRRGQEARLRCSPMKGHSHVYWYRQLPEEGLKFMVYLQKENIIDESGMPKERFSAEFPKEGPSILRIQQVVRGDSAAYFCAKTDTGISFDSPLHFGNGTRLTVT.

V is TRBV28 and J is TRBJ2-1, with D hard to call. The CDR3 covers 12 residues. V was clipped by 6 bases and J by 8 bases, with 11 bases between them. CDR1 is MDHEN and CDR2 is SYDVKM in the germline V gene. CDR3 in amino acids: CASSSTLYEQFF. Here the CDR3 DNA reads TGTGCCAGCAGCTCGACTTTGTATGAGCAGTTCTTC.

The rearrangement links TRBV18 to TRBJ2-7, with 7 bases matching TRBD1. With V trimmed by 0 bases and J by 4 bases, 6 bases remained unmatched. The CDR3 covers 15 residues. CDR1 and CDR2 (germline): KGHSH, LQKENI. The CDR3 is CASSPPWDREYEQYF. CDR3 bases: TGTGCCAGCTCACCACCATGGGACAGAGAATACGAGCAGTACTTC.

The CDR3 spells CASSRVDRGPSGANVLTF. The CDR3 nucleotides read TGCGCCAGCAGCCGCGTCGACAGGGGGCCCTCTGGGGCCAACGTCCTGACTTTC. The rearrangement joins TRBV4-3 to TRBJ2-6, with 10 bases lining up with TRBD1. Germline V lookup: CDR1 LGHNA, CDR2 YSLEER. The CDR3 length is 18 residues. V gave up 4 bases and J gave up 0 bases; unmatched junction bases: 6.

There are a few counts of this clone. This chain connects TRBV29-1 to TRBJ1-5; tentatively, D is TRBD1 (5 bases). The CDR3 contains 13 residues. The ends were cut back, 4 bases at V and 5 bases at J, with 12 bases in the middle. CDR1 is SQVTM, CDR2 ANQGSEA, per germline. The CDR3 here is CSVAGLKDQPQHF. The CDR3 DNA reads TGCAGCGTTGCAGGGTTGAAGGATCAGCCCCAGCATTTT.